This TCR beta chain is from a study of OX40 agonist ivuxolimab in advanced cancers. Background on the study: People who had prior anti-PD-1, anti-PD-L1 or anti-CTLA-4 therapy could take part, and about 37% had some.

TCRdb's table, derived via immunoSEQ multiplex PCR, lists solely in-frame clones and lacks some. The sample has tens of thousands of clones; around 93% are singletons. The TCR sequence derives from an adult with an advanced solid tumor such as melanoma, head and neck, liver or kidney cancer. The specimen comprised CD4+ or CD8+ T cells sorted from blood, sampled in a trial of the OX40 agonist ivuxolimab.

The CDR3 DNA reads TGTGCCAGTAGTAGGGGACAGATGAGCTCTGGAAACACCATATATTTT. Translation: CASSRGQMSSGNTIYF. The V and J genes are TRBV19 and TRBJ1-3; 7 bases match TRBD1. The CDR3 extends over 16 amino acids. V was clipped by 4 bases and J by 0 bases; unmatched bases: 6. Looked up from germline, CDR1 is LNHDA and CDR2 is SQIVND (reference sequence). The whole variable domain, remainder taken from reference TRBV19 and TRBJ1-3, is DGGITQSPKYLFRKEGQNVTLSCEQNLNHDAMYWYRQDPGQGLRLIYYSQIVNDFQKGDIAEGYSVSREKKESFPLTVTSAQKNPTAFYLCASSRGQMSSGNTIYFGEGSWLTVV.